The present entry profiles one T cell receptor beta chain with its context. Its antigen is not known. TCRdb keeps only in-frame clones here, not all; method: immunoSEQ multiplex PCR. The sample contains a few hundred thousand clones, 90% to 95% of which appear only once. Losses at the gene ends were 6 bases for V and 6 bases for J; bases not matched to a gene: 11. CDR3 length: 14 residues. Germline V gene sequence: CDR1 MDHEN, CDR2 SYDVKM. These data belong to a study of T cell responses to AZD1222 COVID-19 vaccine. Study-level information: Pooled in the analysis were second doses at about 4 or about 12 weeks. Points from the study as a whole: Spike-spanning, vaccine-associated CD4 TCRs were dominant at 160-218 and 743-854. No repertoire was sampled before or during the peak T cell response, only after it. Once two AZD1222 doses were given, Spike-specific TCR breadth and depth went up.

V is TRBV28 and J is TRBJ2-7; 7 bases align to TRBD1. The sample consisted of peripheral blood, taken on day 0 of AZD1222 vaccination. This TCR was sampled from an adult in good health. The CDR3 protein is CASSPDRVRGEQYF. Written as DNA, the CDR3 is TGTGCCAGCAGCCCAGACAGGGTTCGGGGCGAGCAGTACTTC.